These 24 T cell receptor beta chains were all obtained from the same sample, sequenced in a study of technical replicates of blood from a few donors. Generated by immunoSEQ multiplex PCR, the TCRdb table keeps only in-frame clones and is missing some. The sample has 55,000 to 85,000 clones, 95% to 98% seen once; the top ten hold over 0.2%. Sequencing was performed on T cells isolated from PBMCs. These TCRs come from a human donor in good health.

This chain links TRBV5-4 with TRBJ1-1; 7 positions match TRBD1. Germline V gene data show CDR1 as SGHNT and CDR2 as YYREEE (reference sequence). V lost 3 bases to trimming and J lost 0 bases; unmatched junction nucleotides: 5. This CDR3 region has 15 residues. CDR3 sequence reads: CASSSRQGLNTEAFF. CDR3 DNA: TGTGCCAGCAGCTCGAGACAGGGTCTGAACACTGAAGCTTTCTTT.

The chain employs TRBV28 and TRBJ2-5; 10 bases align to TRBD1. Per germline, CDR1 MDHEN and CDR2 SYDVKM. The CDR3 is 16 amino acids. V shed 6 bases and J 6 bases; nucleotides not matched to a gene: 13. The CDR3 region has the DNA TGTGCCAGCAGGGCAAGGGGGACAGGGGTTATGAAGACCCAGTACTTC. Translated, it gives CASRARGTGVMKTQYF.

The J gene is TRBJ2-7, the V gene TRBV9; TRBD2 matches at 14 bases. With V trimmed by 0 bases and J by 7 bases, 3 bases remained unmatched. Germline V gives CDR1 SGDLS, CDR2 YYNGEE. The length of the CDR3 is 15 residues. CDR3 loop: CASSVVGLAGDEQYF. The CDR3 nucleotides read TGTGCCAGCAGCGTAGTGGGACTAGCGGGAGATGAGCAGTACTTC.

Details on this clone: One junction end disagrees with the germline gene, perhaps due to a read error. The gene calls are TRBV4-1 and TRBJ1-2; the D is unclear. CDR3 length: 15 amino acids. Germline V gene sequence: CDR1 MGHRA, CDR2 YSYEKL. CDR3 bases: TGCGCCAGCAGCCACGAGACGACGGTTAGCTATGGCTGCACCTTC. Translating gives CASSHETTVSYGCTF.

The chain employs TRBV5-4 and TRBJ2-7; 7 bases agree with TRBD2. J was trimmed by 3 bases and V by 0 bases; bases with no gene match: 6. This CDR3 has 15 residues. Germline assignment: CDR1 SGHNT and CDR2 YYREEE (reference sequence). The CDR3 region has the DNA TGTGCCAGCAGCTTGGACCTAGCGGATATCTACGAGCAGTACTTC. Translating gives CASSLDLADIYEQYF. Based on the CDR3 plus reference TRBV5-4 and TRBJ2-7, the full variable domain is ETGVTQSPTHLIKTRGQQVTLRCSSQSGHNTVSWYQQALGQGPQFIFQYYREEENGRGNFPPRFSGLQFPNYSSELNVNALELDDSALYLCASSLDLADIYEQYFGPGTRLTVT.

The rearrangement joins TRBV30 to TRBJ2-4; TRBD1 might be the D (5 bases). The CDR3 spans 12 residues. V gave up 1 base and J gave up 9 bases, with 10 bases separating them. CDR1 is GTSNPN, CDR2 SVGIG, per germline (reference sequence). This chain's CDR3 is CAWSAGIGIQYF. The DNA of the CDR3 is TGTGCCTGGAGTGCAGGGATTGGCATTCAGTACTTC.

This chain links TRBV29-1 with TRBJ1-2, with 11 positions matching TRBD1. The CDR3 has 14 amino acids. CDR1 and CDR2 from the germline V gene are SQVTM and ANQGSEA. J lost 4 bases, V lost 4 bases, and 5 bases had no gene match. The CDR3 here is CSVVVDRGPYGYTF. In nucleotides, the CDR3 is TGCAGCGTTGTAGTGGACAGGGGGCCCTATGGCTACACCTTC.

This clone has just one count. The chain uses TRBV21-1 and TRBJ2-1; the table assigns TRBD2, which was not confirmed against the DNA. TRBV21-1 is assigned pseudogene status. This CDR3 contains 16 residues. The DNA of the CDR3 is TGTGCCAGCAGCAAAGTTCCGGCGGGCCCCGCCCGTGAGCAGTTCTTC. Encoded protein: CASSKVPAGPAREQFF.

V is TRBV7-8 and J is TRBJ2-7; possibly TRBD2 for D (6 bases). Germline V lookup: CDR1 SGHVS, CDR2 FQNEAQ. CDR3 length: 15 residues. Trimming left V 4 bases short and J 4 bases short, with 17 bases between. The DNA of the CDR3 is TGTGCCAGCAGCTCCGAGCGGGTTCCGAGGTACGAGCAGTACTTC. This sequence encodes CASSSERVPRYEQYF. The variable domain in full, with the rest retrieved from reference TRBV7-8 and TRBJ2-7, is GAGVSQSPRYKVAKRGQDVALRCDPISGHVSLFWYQQALGQGPEFLTYFQNEAQLDKSGLPSDRFFAERPEGSVSTLKIQRTQQEDSAVYLCASSSERVPRYEQYFGPGTRLTVT.

This chain links TRBV30 with TRBJ1-2, with 7 bases identical to TRBD1. After removal of 3 bases from V and 6 bases from J, the junction contained 4 bases not matched to a gene. Per germline, CDR1 GTSNPN and CDR2 SVGIG (reference sequence). This CDR3 region has 12 residues. CDR3 sequence: CAWSLGQHGYTF. Written as DNA, the CDR3 is TGTGCCTGGAGCTTGGGACAGCATGGCTACACCTTC. The variable domain in full, with the rest retrieved from reference TRBV30 and TRBJ1-2, is SQTIHQWPATLVQPVGSPLSLECTVEGTSNPNLYWYRQAAGRGLQLLFYSVGIGQISSEVPQNLSASRPQDRQFILSSKKLLLSDSGFYLCAWSLGQHGYTFGSGTRLTVV.

The V gene is TRBV7-9, the J gene TRBJ2-7; the match to TRBD2 covers 10 bases. There are 16 residues in the CDR3. Germline values: CDR1 SEHNR, CDR2 FQNEAQ (reference sequence). V lost 4 bases to trimming and J lost 4 bases; unmatched junction nucleotides: 10. CDR3 in DNA: TGTGCCAGCAGCTCAGAAGCCGGACTAGCGGTTTACGAGCAGTACTTC. This codes for CASSSEAGLAVYEQYF. Full variable domain (remainder filled in from reference TRBV7-9 and TRBJ2-7): DTGVSQNPRHKITKRGQNVTFRCDPISEHNRLYWYRQTLGQGPEFLTYFQNEAQLEKSRLLSDRFSAERPKGSFSTLEIQRTEQGDSAMYLCASSSEAGLAVYEQYFGPGTRLTVT.

The rearrangement uses TRBV2 and TRBJ1-1, with 7 nucleotides matching TRBD1. CDR3 length equals 14 residues. CDR1 and CDR2 from the germline V gene are SNHLY and FYNNEI. V shed 6 bases and J 6 bases; nucleotides not matched to a gene: 10. CDR3 loop: CASSFKTGKAEAFF. The CDR3 bases are TGTGCCAGCAGCTTTAAGACAGGGAAGGCTGAAGCTTTCTTT.

The genes are TRBV11-3 and TRBJ2-5, with D possibly TRBD2 on 6 matching bases. The CDR3 length is 17 residues. V was clipped by 5 bases and J by 4 bases, with 23 bases between them. The germline gives CDR1 SGHNT, CDR2 YENEEA. The DNA for the CDR3 is TGTGCCAGCAGCACTCTTGGTGTTGCGGGATGGGGAGAGACCCAGTACTTC. It codes for CASSTLGVAGWGETQYF.

The chain uses TRBV6-5 and TRBJ2-3; D might be TRBD1 (5 bases). The CDR3 runs 14 residues. V gave up 4 bases and J gave up 3 bases, with 11 bases separating them. The V gene's germline CDR1 is MNHEY and CDR2 SVGAGI. The CDR3: CASSWGSTTDTQYF. DNA for the CDR3: TGTGCCAGCAGTTGGGGCTCGACGACAGATACGCAGTATTTT.

The rearrangement links TRBV5-1 to TRBJ1-2; unclear D gene. There are 13 residues in the CDR3. V lost 0 bases and J 4 bases, leaving 7 bases between the germline ends. Germline CDR1 SGHRS, CDR2 YFSETQ. The CDR3 reads CASSLDVLYGYTF. CDR3 coding DNA: TGCGCCAGCAGCTTGGACGTACTCTATGGCTACACCTTC.

V gene TRBV2 combines with J gene TRBJ1-1; weak D call: TRBD1 (5 bases). The CDR3 extends over 13 amino acids. Trimming removed 2 bases from V and 6 bases from J, with 10 bases in between. The V gene's germline CDR1 is SNHLY and CDR2 FYNNEI. Written as DNA, the CDR3 is TGTGCCAGCAGTGAAAAAGGGGCTCCTGAAGCTTTCTTT. Translated: CASSEKGAPEAFF.

This sequence joins TRBV30 and TRBJ1-1, with D hard to call. This CDR3 is 13 amino acids long. V gave up 6 bases and J gave up 2 bases, with 13 bases separating them. Germline CDR1 GTSNPN, CDR2 SVGIG (reference sequence). The CDR3 loop is CACGGLPNTEAFF. CDR3 DNA: TGTGCCTGCGGTGGACTGCCCAACACTGAAGCTTTCTTT. Together with reference TRBV30 and TRBJ1-1, the CDR3 gives the full variable domain: SQTIHQWPATLVQPVGSPLSLECTVEGTSNPNLYWYRQAAGRGLQLLFYSVGIGQISSEVPQNLSASRPQDRQFILSSKKLLLSDSGFYLCACGGLPNTEAFFGQGTRLTVV.

This clone was picked up one time. The J gene is TRBJ2-7, the V gene TRBV27; 8 positions agree with TRBD2. This CDR3 region has 15 residues. Germline CDR1 MNHEY, CDR2 SMNVEV (reference sequence). V gave up 2 bases and J gave up 2 bases; unmatched junction bases: 5. The CDR3 region has the DNA TGTGCCAGCAGTTTAGGTCCCGGGAGGGCCTACGAGCAGTACTTC. It translates to CASSLGPGRAYEQYF.

The rearrangement joins TRBV6-1 to TRBJ2-3, with D tentatively TRBD1 (6 bases). The CDR3 contains 14 residues. The germline V gene encodes CDR1 MNHNS and CDR2 SASEGT. Trimming pared 6 bases from V and 1 base from J, leaving 11 bases between. The CDR3 loop reads CASSTGSGTDTQYF. The CDR3 DNA reads TGTGCCAGCAGCACAGGGTCAGGCACAGATACGCAGTATTTT.

The gene calls are TRBV28 and TRBJ2-3, with 7 bases identical to TRBD1. The CDR3 covers 19 residues. Germline V gene lookup returns CDR1 MDHEN and CDR2 SYDVKM. Trimming cost V 3 bases and J 1 base; bases outside gene matches: 16. This CDR3 is CASSFFPVDDQGGTDTQYF. The CDR3 DNA reads as TGTGCCAGCAGTTTCTTTCCCGTTGACGACCAGGGGGGCACAGATACGCAGTATTTT.

V is TRBV30 and J is TRBJ1-3; D is possibly TRBD1 (6 bases). CDR3 length: 14 residues. Trimming cost V 5 bases and J 3 bases, with 14 bases left between them. Per the germline V gene, CDR1 is GTSNPN and CDR2 is SVGIG (reference sequence). Here the CDR3 DNA reads TGTGCCTGGTCGGACAGCTTCATTGGAAACACCATATATTTT. Its translation: CAWSDSFIGNTIYF.

This clone was detected once. The chain is built from TRBV11-3 and TRBJ2-2, with no clear D. This CDR3 contains 19 residues. The germline V and J ends were trimmed by 1 base and 2 bases, with 20 bases remaining between them. Germline V gene sequence: CDR1 SGHNT, CDR2 YENEEA. This chain's CDR3 is CASSLGYRSWYANTGELFF. Here the CDR3 DNA reads TGTGCCAGCAGCTTAGGGTACAGATCGTGGTACGCTAACACCGGGGAGCTGTTTTTT.

V is TRBV30 and J is TRBJ1-2, with 11 bases identical to TRBD1. This CDR3 comprises 14 residues. Per germline, CDR1 GTSNPN and CDR2 SVGIG (reference sequence). V shed 1 base and J 5 bases; nucleotides not matched to a gene: 3. This chain's CDR3 is CAWSGDRGRYGYTF. The CDR3 nucleotides read TGTGCCTGGAGTGGGGACAGGGGGAGGTATGGCTACACCTTC.

V usage is TRBV7-9 and J usage is TRBJ1-1; D is perhaps TRBD1 (6 bases). The germline V gene encodes CDR1 SEHNR and CDR2 FQNEAQ (reference sequence). The CDR3 runs 16 residues. V gave up 5 bases and J gave up 6 bases, with 22 bases separating them. As DNA, the CDR3 is TGTGCCAGCAGCCAAATACAGGGTCGGGAAGGCGCTGAAGCTTTCTTT. This translates into CASSQIQGREGAEAFF.